The present TCR beta chain was sequenced within a study of early T cells in non-severe SARS-CoV-2 infection. Individual cDNA molecules were tagged with unique molecular identifiers, the study reported. TCRdb re-derived calls from the 5' RACE reads in MiXCR, one entry per CDR3 protein. The profile covers about 49,000 distinct CDR3 sequences, with 10% to 15% appearing a single time and less than 9.5% taken by the ten largest. Germline values: CDR1 SGHAT, CDR2 FQNNGV. The CDR3 covers 17 residues. V lost 5 bases and J lost 4; bases outside the gene matches: 11. This clonotype was detected ten times or more.

This sequence joins TRBV11-2 and TRBJ2-1; 10 bases fit TRBD1. The sample consisted of whole blood. This TCR came from an adult who was a healthcare worker with PCR-confirmed SARS-CoV-2 infection or an uninfected control (not recorded which). The CDR3 nucleotides are TGTGCCAGCAGCATCACCCCGACAGGGGGCATATACAATGAGCAGTTCTTC. Its translation is CASSITPTGGIYNEQFF. Full variable domain (missing parts from reference TRBV11-2 and TRBJ2-1): EAGVAQSPRYKIIEKRQSVAFWCNPISGHATLYWYQQILGQGPKLLIQFQNNGVVDDSQLPKDRFSAERLKGVDSTLKIQPAKLEDSAVYLCASSITPTGGIYNEQFFGPGTRLTVL.